What follows are 32 T cell receptor beta chains derived from one specimen sequenced in a study of blood T cell repertoires in COVID-19. Sequencing was performed with immunoSEQ multiplex PCR; in TCRdb, only in-frame clones are kept and a portion is missing. The table lists a few hundred thousand clones, around 90% of them singletons. Material: peripheral blood. Source of these receptors: a woman aged 25 to 45 with COVID-19, enrolled during active disease.

This sequence joins TRBV5-1 and TRBJ2-7; possibly TRBD2 for D (5 bases). V dropped 0 bases and J dropped 3 bases, with 13 bases sitting between them. Per the germline V gene, CDR1 is SGHRS and CDR2 is YFSETQ. The CDR3 totals 15 residues. The CDR3 here is CASSLAGAAYYEQYF. DNA of the CDR3: TGCGCCAGCAGCTTGGCCGGAGCGGCATACTACGAGCAGTACTTC.

This clone was counted between two and nine times. This chain links TRBV5-1 with TRBJ2-7; D gene ambiguous. Germline V gene lookup returns CDR1 SGHRS and CDR2 YFSETQ. V was shortened by 1 base and J by 2 bases, with 10 bases between the two germline ends. The CDR3 runs to 14 residues. CDR3 residues: CASSLIPGTYEQYF. DNA for the CDR3: TGCGCCAGCAGCTTGATTCCAGGTACCTACGAGCAGTACTTC.

The rearrangement links TRBV27 to TRBJ1-6; D unresolved. V lost 3 bases, J lost 3 bases, and 3 bases lay in between. The CDR3 is 13 amino acids. Germline values: CDR1 MNHEY, CDR2 SMNVEV (reference sequence). The CDR3 bases are TGTGCCAGCAGTTTGAGCTATAATTCACCCCTCCACTTT. It specifies CASSLSYNSPLHF.

The chain recombines TRBV19 with TRBJ1-1, with D perhaps matching TRBD1 (6 bases). V dropped 4 bases and J dropped 5 bases, with 11 bases sitting between them. Germline values: CDR1 LNHDA, CDR2 SQIVND (reference sequence). The CDR3 is 13 amino acids. Here the CDR3 DNA reads TGTGCCAGTAGTAGGGGGGGGCGAACTGAAGCTTTCTTT. It specifies CASSRGGRTEAFF.

Note on this clone: The identical CDR3 is also encoded by other nucleotide sequences in the sample. The chain carries TRBV12-3 or TRBV12-4 and TRBJ1-2; 9 nucleotides align to TRBD1. The CDR3 sequence is 13 residues long. V was pared by 3 bases and J by 5 bases, with 1 base of the junction left unmatched. The CDR3 nucleotides are TGTGCCAGCAGTTTCGACAGGGGGTATGGCTACACCTTC. Amino acid sequence: CASSFDRGYGYTF.

This clone was seen only a few times. V is TRBV10-1 and J is TRBJ2-2; 7 bases fit TRBD1. CDR3 length equals 12 residues. V was pared by 11 bases and J by 4 bases, with 4 bases of the junction left unmatched. Germline V lookup: CDR1 WNHNN, CDR2 SYGVQD (reference sequence). CDR3 region: CAGEGATGELFF. In nucleotides, the CDR3 is TGCGCCGGAGAGGGGGCCACCGGGGAGCTGTTTTTT.

The rearrangement joins TRBV28 to TRBJ1-5; possibly TRBD1 for D (6 bases). The CDR3 runs to 13 residues. From germline, CDR1 is MDHEN and CDR2 SYDVKM. Deletions cut 10 bases from V and 4 bases from J, with 14 bases between. The DNA of the CDR3 is TGTGCCACCAACCGGGACAATAATCAGCCCCAGCATTTT. Translating gives CATNRDNNQPQHF. Full variable domain (rest looked up from reference TRBV28 and TRBJ1-5): DVKVTQSSRYLVKRTGEKVFLECVQDMDHENMFWYRQDPGLGLRLIYFSYDVKMKEKGDIPEGYSVSREKKERFSLILESASTNQTSMYLCATNRDNNQPQHFGDGTRLSIL.

The chain links TRBV7-8 to TRBJ2-7; 9 nucleotides line up with TRBD2. J gave up 6 bases and V 6 bases, and 12 bases lay outside the gene matches. CDR3 size: 15 residues. Germline V gene data show CDR1 as SGHVS and CDR2 as FQNEAQ. The CDR3 protein is CASSPASSGRTEQYV. The CDR3 nucleotides are TGTGCCAGCAGTCCAGCGTCCAGCGGGAGGACCGAGCAGTACGTC.

About this clone itself: A junction boundary mismatches the germline segment, possibly from a read error. The chain couples TRBV6-5 to TRBJ2-1; TRBD1 matches 7 bases. The CDR3 has 14 residues. Germline CDR1 reads MNHEY; CDR2 reads SVGAGI. DNA for the CDR3: TGTGCCAGCAGCCCCGGGACAGTCTACAATGGGCAGTTCTTC. Amino acid sequence: CASSPGTVYNGQFF.

The chain is built from TRBV24-1 and TRBJ1-5; no clear D gene. Germline assignment: CDR1 KGHDR and CDR2 SFDVKD. This CDR3 comprises 12 residues. Trimming pared 4 bases from V and 5 bases from J, leaving 5 bases between. CDR3 in DNA: TGTGCCACCAGTGAATCCGATCAGCCCCAGCATTTT. It encodes CATSESDQPQHF.

As to this clone: In the same sample, other DNA sequences code for this CDR3. V gene TRBV12-3 or TRBV12-4 combines with J gene TRBJ1-2; 7 positions agree with TRBD1. CDR3 length: 13 residues. The V and J ends lost 6 bases and 3 bases, in that order; junction bases with no gene match: 4. The CDR3 DNA reads TGTGCCAGCAGCCTAGGGGGCGACTATGGCTACACCTTC. As protein: CASSLGGDYGYTF.

The V call is TRBV27, the J call TRBJ1-2, with D perhaps TRBD1 (6 bases). The CDR3 length is 13 residues. Between the trimmed V and J ends, which lost 3 bases and 3 bases, there was a span of 8 bases. Germline lookup yields CDR1 MNHEY and CDR2 SMNVEV (reference sequence). CDR3 residues: CASSLRGYYGYTF. The CDR3 coding sequence is TGTGCCAGCAGTTTGAGGGGGTACTATGGCTACACCTTC.

The rearrangement joins TRBV5-1 to TRBJ1-2; D may be TRBD1 (5 bases). V gave up 0 bases and J gave up 4 bases, with 13 bases separating them. The CDR3 is made up of 15 amino acids. Germline CDR1 reads SGHRS; CDR2 reads YFSETQ. For the CDR3, the DNA is TGCGCCAGCAGCTTGGAGTCGCGGGACCTCTATGGCTACACCTTC. Residues: CASSLESRDLYGYTF.

The V gene is TRBV18, the J gene TRBJ2-3; D remains ambiguous. The CDR3 contains 14 residues. Trimming removed 2 bases at V and 0 bases at J, with 6 bases between. Germline V gene lookup returns CDR1 KGHSH and CDR2 LQKENI. In nucleotides, the CDR3 is TGTGCCAGCTCACCATTCTCTAGCACAGATACGCAGTATTTT. Its protein product is CASSPFSSTDTQYF.

The V and J genes are TRBV12-3 or TRBV12-4 and TRBJ2-3; D call uncertain. V was clipped by 1 base and J by 10 bases, with 12 bases between them. The CDR3 runs 13 residues. CDR3 bases: TGTGCCAGCAGTTTAGGTAGCCTAGACCCGCAGTATTTT. Translated, it gives CASSLGSLDPQYF.

This sequence joins TRBV27 and TRBJ1-1, with 7 bases aligning to TRBD1. The trim removed 6 bases at V and 1 base at J, leaving 5 bases unmatched. The CDR3 contains 14 residues. Germline values: CDR1 MNHEY, CDR2 SMNVEV (reference sequence). In DNA form, the CDR3 reads TGTGCCAGCAGCCCGGGACAGAAGAACACTGAAGCTTTCTTT. Protein: CASSPGQKNTEAFF.

The chain joins TRBV28 to TRBJ2-2; a possible D gene is TRBD2 (5 bases). Trimming pared 2 bases from V and 6 bases from J, leaving 13 bases between. Per the germline V gene, CDR1 is MDHEN and CDR2 is SYDVKM. This CDR3 region has 15 residues. The CDR3 sequence is CASSLPGWAPGELFF. The CDR3 region has the DNA TGTGCCAGCAGTTTACCGGGGTGGGCTCCCGGGGAGCTGTTTTTT.

Concerning this clone: Other DNA sequences from this sample encode an identical CDR3 as well. CDR3 sequence: CASSEGLAGGDTQYF. The CDR3 coding sequence is TGTGCCAGCAGTGAAGGACTAGCGGGCGGCGATACGCAGTATTTT. This chain links TRBV2 with TRBJ2-3, with 10 bases that match TRBD2. The CDR3 extends over 15 amino acids. V was pared by 1 base and J by 6 bases, with 4 bases of the junction left unmatched. Germline assignment: CDR1 SNHLY and CDR2 FYNNEI.

This clone was counted a few times. The chain recombines TRBV28 with TRBJ2-7; 8 bases match TRBD2. The trim removed 5 bases at V and 2 bases at J, leaving 11 bases unmatched. The CDR3 runs 16 residues. Germline-derived CDR1 and CDR2 are MDHEN and SYDVKM. The CDR3 bases are TGTGCCAGCAGTCTTGGGACGACTAGCGACGCCTACGAGCAGTACGTC. Its protein product is CASSLGTTSDAYEQYV.

This chain connects TRBV7-8 to TRBJ2-3; 9 nucleotides match TRBD2. The CDR3 length is 17 residues. Unmatched junction bases numbered 9, after V lost 1 base and J lost 4 bases. Germline CDR1 is SGHVS and CDR2 is FQNEAQ. The CDR3 loop reads CASSLDLAGRGPDTQYF. The CDR3 DNA reads as TGTGCCAGCAGCTTAGATCTAGCGGGGAGGGGGCCAGATACGCAGTATTTT.

The J gene is TRBJ2-1, the V gene TRBV6-4; the match to TRBD1 covers 8 bases. The CDR3 loop spans 16 amino acids. CDR1 is MRHNA, CDR2 SNTAGT, per germline. V was pared by 0 bases and J by 6 bases, with 7 bases of the junction left unmatched. The CDR3: CASSDSRQGLRNEQFF. CDR3 coding DNA: TGTGCCAGCAGTGACTCAAGACAGGGGCTCCGCAATGAGCAGTTCTTC.

This clone was recorded a few times. V gene TRBV6-6 combines with J gene TRBJ1-2; the D gene is possibly TRBD1 (6 bases). Germline V gene lookup returns CDR1 MNHNY and CDR2 SVGAGI (reference sequence). The CDR3 has 15 residues. The germline V and J ends were trimmed by 6 bases and 12 bases, with 26 bases remaining between them. The CDR3 bases are TGTGCCAGCAGCCTGGGCTTTGGACAGCCCAGTGGAGACACCTTC. It is translated as CASSLGFGQPSGDTF.

CDR3 residues: CASSQDEMETQYF. Here the CDR3 DNA reads TGTGCCAGCAGCCAAGATGAGATGGAGACCCAGTACTTC. This chain links TRBV4-2 with TRBJ2-5; D gene ambiguous. This CDR3 has 13 residues. The V gene lost 0 bases and the J gene lost 5 bases, with 7 bases spanning the gap. Germline values: CDR1 LGHNA, CDR2 YNFKEQ.

V gene TRBV6-2 or TRBV6-3 combines with J gene TRBJ2-3, with D possibly matching TRBD2 (5 bases). Germline V CDR1 and CDR2: MNHEY, SVGEGT. Trimming removed 0 bases at V and 5 bases at J, with 12 bases between. The CDR3 totals 15 residues. Here the CDR3 reads CASSYSEGFGDTQYF. Here the CDR3 DNA reads TGTGCCAGCAGTTACTCCGAGGGTTTCGGAGATACGCAGTATTTT.

To note about this clone: The junction does not match germline at one end; this may be a read error. The chain carries TRBV7-7 and TRBJ2-5; D is uncertain. Germline-derived CDR1 and CDR2 are SSHAT and FNYEAQ (reference sequence). The CDR3 has 13 residues. The DNA for the CDR3 is TGTGCTAGCAGCTTCTACTTGCAAGAGACCCAGTACTTC. Amino acid sequence: CASSFYLQETQYF.

V and J are TRBV27 and TRBJ1-1, with TRBD1 matching over 8 bases. CDR3 length: 14 residues. Germline CDR1 MNHEY, CDR2 SMNVEV (reference sequence). The V gene end was trimmed by 8 bases and the J gene end by 2 bases; junction bases not matched to a gene: 7. In nucleotides, the CDR3 is TGTGCCAGCGGGACAGGTTGGGGAAACACTGAAGCTTTCTTT. This codes for CASGTGWGNTEAFF.

The rearrangement joins TRBV10-1 to TRBJ1-1; 9 nucleotides match TRBD1. This CDR3 spans 14 amino acids. CDR1 is WNHNN, CDR2 SYGVQD, per germline (reference sequence). With 6 bases clipped from V and 0 bases from J, the junction kept 2 bases outside the gene matches. In DNA, the CDR3 is TGCGCCAGCAGGGGGACAGGGTTGAACACTGAAGCTTTCTTT. Translation gives CASRGTGLNTEAFF.

This chain connects TRBV27 to TRBJ1-1, with D maybe TRBD1 (6 bases). V dropped 1 base and J dropped 1 base, with 19 bases sitting between them. In germline, CDR1 is MNHEY, CDR2 SMNVEV (reference sequence). The CDR3 totals 18 residues. Here the CDR3 DNA reads TGTGCCAGCAGTTTATACCTTCCCACCGGGACAACGAACACTGAAGCTTTCTTT. It translates to CASSLYLPTGTTNTEAFF.

The gene calls are TRBV4-3 and TRBJ1-2; 7 positions agree with TRBD1. CDR1 and CDR2 (germline): LGHNA, YSLEER. Trimming cost V 1 base and J 4 bases; bases outside gene matches: 6. The length of the CDR3 is 15 residues. CDR3 sequence reads: CASSQAVGQLYGYTF. As DNA, the CDR3 is TGCGCCAGCAGCCAAGCCGTGGGACAGCTCTATGGCTACACCTTC.

V gene TRBV6-5 combines with J gene TRBJ1-3; D might be TRBD1 (6 bases). This CDR3 region has 15 residues. The V end lost 2 bases, the J end lost 4 bases, and 12 bases lay between the germline ends. Germline V gene lookup returns CDR1 MNHEY and CDR2 SVGAGI. The CDR3, as DNA: TGTGCCAGCAGTTACACAACAGGGTCGGGAAACACCATATATTTT. Translating it yields CASSYTTGSGNTIYF.

The chain recombines TRBV14 with TRBJ2-2; D is possibly TRBD2 (6 bases). This CDR3 contains 16 residues. The germline gives CDR1 SGHDN, CDR2 FVKESK. Trimming took off 0 bases at V and 5 bases at J, with 13 bases between the two ends. CDR3: CASSQDRRGGTGELFF. CDR3 in DNA: TGTGCCAGCAGCCAAGACAGGAGGGGCGGGACCGGGGAGCTGTTTTTT.

V usage is TRBV4-3 and J usage is TRBJ2-7, with 7 nucleotides matching TRBD1. This CDR3 is 14 amino acids long. Looked up from germline, CDR1 is LGHNA and CDR2 is YSLEER. Trimming removed 1 base from V and 3 bases from J; junction bases left unmatched: 3. The CDR3 DNA sequence: TGCGCCAGCAGCCAAGTATGGGACAGCTACGAGCAGTACTTC. Translating gives CASSQVWDSYEQYF.